This is a list of T cell receptor beta chains from one sample in a study of blood T cell repertoires in COVID-19. The table came from immunoSEQ multiplex PCR; TCRdb's copy has only in-frame clones and leaves some out. Of about 260,000 clones detected, around 88% appear once; the ten largest clones hold 1% to 1.5%. What was sequenced was PBMCs or T cells enriched from blood (not recorded which). These receptors were obtained from a woman in her thirties or forties with acute COVID-19. The CDR3 runs from the conserved cysteine through the conserved F or W. The order of the fields is D gene, clone size, V gene, J gene, CDR3 DNA, CDR3 protein. The D gene is left open where the match is weak. Size values are once, few and many counts, or a class for expanded clones, and some rows have none.

TRBD2	once	TRBV28	TRBJ2-1	TGTGCCAGCAGTTTGGTGGGAGGGTATGTCAATGAGCAGTTCTTC	CASSLVGGYVNEQFF
TRBD2	NA	TRBV9	TRBJ2-7	TGTGCCAGCAGCGTAACTAGCGTCTCCTACGAGCAGTACTTC	CASSVTSVSYEQYF
TRBD2	NA	TRBV28	TRBJ2-3	TGTGCCAGCAGTCCCCACGAGGGTGGACTAGCGGGAGGAGATACGCAGTATTTT	CASSPHEGGLAGGDTQYF
TRBD1	NA	TRBV5-6	TRBJ1-6	TGTGCCAGCAGCCCCTTAGGACAGGGGGATAATTCACCCCTCCACTTT	CASSPLGQGDNSPLHF
TRBD1	NA	TRBV5-1	TRBJ2-5	TGCGCCAGCAGCTCCGGACAGGTTCAAGAGACCCAGTACTTC	CASSSGQVQETQYF
TRBD1	NA	TRBV2	TRBJ1-6	TGTGCCACCGAGGGGGGACAGGCAAATTCACCCCTCCACTTT	CATEGGQANSPLHF
TRBD1	NA	TRBV4-3	TRBJ1-1	TGCGCCAGCAGCCAAGAAGGACAGGGAAACACTGAAGCTTTCTTT	CASSQEGQGNTEAFF
NA	few	TRBV7-2	TRBJ1-5	TGTGCCAGCAGCTTAGGGCAGGGCGATCAGCCCCAGCATTTT	CASSLGQGDQPQHF
TRBD1	NA	TRBV7-2	TRBJ1-4	TGTGCCAGCAGCTTATCTCCCACGACAGGGAGGCTGTTTTTT	CASSLSPTTGRLFF
TRBD1	NA	TRBV5-1	TRBJ1-5	TGCGCCAGCAGCTTGGGAGGGGGCCAGAATCAGCCCCAGCATTTT	CASSLGGGQNQPQHF
TRBD1	NA	TRBV13	TRBJ2-7	TGTGCCAGCAGCCCGGCCGGGACAGGGCGCGAGCAGTACTTC	CASSPAGTGREQYF
TRBD2	NA	TRBV5-1	TRBJ2-1	TGCGCCAGCAGCGAGGCAGCGGGAGTGACCCATGAGCAGTTCTTC	CASSEAAGVTHEQFF
NA	NA	TRBV28	TRBJ1-5	TGTGCCAGCAGTTTTATTCTTCTTCGGGGGGAGCAGGACAATCAGCCCCAGCATTTT	CASSFILLRGEQDNQPQHF
NA	NA	TRBV7-2	TRBJ2-7	TGTGCCAGCAGCTTAAGTGTCGGGTTTTCCTACGAGCAGTACTTC	CASSLSVGFSYEQYF
NA	NA	TRBV6-5	TRBJ2-1	TGTGCCAGCTCCAGACTTAGCTCCTACAATGAGCAGTTCTTC	CASSRLSSYNEQFF
NA	NA	TRBV6-2/TRBV6-3	TRBJ2-7	TGTGCCAGCAGTGGCTGGACAGCCTACGAGCAGTACTTC	CASSGWTAYEQYF
TRBD1	once	TRBV3-1/TRBV3-2	TRBJ2-4	TGTGCCAGCAGCCCGACAGGGCGGCTCATTCAGTACTTC	CASSPTGRLIQYF
TRBD2	NA	TRBV4-2	TRBJ2-1	TGTGCCAGCAGCCAAGAGTTGGCTAGCGGGTATGAGCAGTTCTTC	CASSQELASGYEQFF